The TCR beta chain under discussion was sequenced for a study of blood T cell repertoires in COVID-19. At the level of the study: The samples span acute and convalescent COVID-19 from the United States, Italy and Spain.

Germline assignment: CDR1 LNHDA and CDR2 SQIVND (reference sequence). The CDR3 runs to 15 residues. V was shortened by 5 bases and J by 0 bases, with 11 bases between the two germline ends. Authors' methods: From reference gene primer amplification, estimates of nucleated cell counts were derived. The repertoire was sequenced with immunoSEQ multiplex PCR; TCRdb's copy has only in-frame clones and lacks some. That table is the source of V, J and clone size, and D and trimming were worked out from the DNA. The sample records 200,000 to 250,000 clones, roughly 90% being singletons. The J gene is TRBJ1-5, the V gene TRBV19; possible D gene TRBD1, 5 bases. The specimen sequenced was peripheral blood. This sequence originates from a man aged 55 to 70 with acute or convalescent COVID-19. CDR3: CASSWGEYSNQPQHF. Here the CDR3 DNA reads TGTGCCAGTAGTTGGGGGGAATATAGCAATCAGCCCCAGCATTTT.